This paragraph reports one TCR beta chain. The data were taken from a study of T cell changes during pregnancy in multiple sclerosis. The CDR3 totals 14 residues. Germline CDR1 is SGHDT and CDR2 is YYEEEE. The V end was cut by 0 bases, the J end by 3 bases, with 9 bases between. The assay was immunoSEQ multiplex PCR, and TCRdb's table has in-frame clones only and misses some. The profile shows about 67,000 clones, 91% of them singletons. The receptor was derived from a female donor with multiple sclerosis, enrolled in a pregnancy study. The V call is TRBV5-6, the J call TRBJ1-1, with D tentatively TRBD1 (6 bases). This specimen was peripheral blood, taken in the first trimester of pregnancy. CDR3 sequence (DNA): TGTGCCAGCAGCTTGGGTGCAGGGGACACTGAAGCTTTCTTT. Translating gives CASSLGAGDTEAFF.